The 23 T cell receptor beta chains listed next were all sequenced from one sample in a study of cytomegalovirus exposure and HLA in healthy donors. PCR amplification relied on 60 Vbeta primers (plus 13 Jbeta primers). The protocol was immunoSEQ multiplex PCR, while the TCRdb copy is restricted to in-frame clones and leaves out a portion. Of 85,000 to 130,000 clones listed, 71% are singletons. Sequencing used PBMCs. The receptors originated from a female donor in good health and CMV-seronegative.

This chain links TRBV2 with TRBJ2-7; 8 bases line up with TRBD1. The CDR3 loop spans 14 amino acids. Losses at the gene ends were 7 bases for V and 0 bases for J; bases not matched to a gene: 5. The V gene's germline CDR1 is SNHLY and CDR2 FYNNEI. The CDR3 DNA is TGTGCCAGCAATCGGGACAGGAGCTCCTACGAGCAGTACTTC. This gives the protein CASNRDRSSYEQYF. The full variable domain, with the rest looked up from reference TRBV2 and TRBJ2-7, is EPEVTQTPSHQVTQMGQEVILRCVPISNHLYFYWYRQILGQKVEFLVSFYNNEISEKSEIFDDQFSVERPDGSNFTLKIRSTKLEDSAMYFCASNRDRSSYEQYFGPGTRLTVT.

This clone was detected once. Within the sample, other DNA sequences also encode this same CDR3. The J gene is TRBJ2-2, the V gene TRBV5-1, with D tentatively TRBD1 (5 bases). Trimming took 0 bases from V and 4 from J, leaving 7 bases between them. The CDR3 spans 14 residues. Germline-derived CDR1 and CDR2 are SGHRS and YFSETQ. The CDR3 reads CASSLGGPTGELFF. DNA of the CDR3: TGCGCCAGCAGCTTGGGGGGCCCCACCGGGGAGCTGTTTTTT.

This rearrangement joins TRBV10-3 to TRBJ1-2; D is possibly TRBD1 (6 bases). CDR1 and CDR2 from the germline V gene are ENHRY and SYGVKD. V was cut by 3 bases and J by 7 bases, with 12 bases left in between. This CDR3 has 13 residues. DNA of the CDR3: TGTGCCATCAGTGATTCAGGGGTTAGTGGCTACACCTTC. It is translated as CAISDSGVSGYTF.

The chain links TRBV7-9 to TRBJ1-1; D is ambiguous. Trimming stripped 5 bases from V and 0 bases from J, with 13 bases between. Per the germline V gene, CDR1 is SEHNR and CDR2 is FQNEAQ (reference sequence). The CDR3 is 15 amino acids. The CDR3 nucleotides read TGTGCCAGCAGCCAGGCAGTGGCTGTGAACACTGAAGCTTTCTTT. Encoded protein: CASSQAVAVNTEAFF.

V and J are TRBV7-9 and TRBJ1-2, with D unclear. Germline values: CDR1 SEHNR, CDR2 FQNEAQ (reference sequence). The CDR3 loop spans 14 amino acids. With 1 base removed from V and 2 bases from J, the gap between germline ends came to 8 bases. The CDR3 region has the DNA TGTGCCAGCAGCTTAGTAACCGGGAACTATGGCTACACCTTC. It is translated as CASSLVTGNYGYTF.

The chain joins TRBV5-1 to TRBJ2-6; TRBD2 aligns across 14 bases. The CDR3 has 19 amino acids. The ends lost 4 bases at V and 3 bases at J; junction bases unmatched: 9. Germline V gives CDR1 SGHRS, CDR2 YFSETQ. CDR3 protein: CASSPTGTSGRRGANVLTF. For the CDR3, the DNA is TGCGCCAGCAGCCCGACCGGGACTAGCGGGAGACGTGGGGCCAACGTCCTGACTTTC.

The gene calls are TRBV10-3 and TRBJ2-3, with 11 bases matching TRBD1. Germline V gene lookup returns CDR1 ENHRY and CDR2 SYGVKD. CDR3 length: 14 residues. V trimming: 6 bases; J trimming: 4 bases; junction bases outside the gene matches: 3. As DNA, the CDR3 is TGTGCCATCAGGGGGACAGGGGGGGCAGATACGCAGTATTTT. Protein: CAIRGTGGADTQYF.

CDR3 sequence (DNA): TGTGCCAGTAGTCCGGGACTCGACGAGCAGTACTTC. Protein sequence: CASSPGLDEQYF. The gene calls are TRBV19 and TRBJ2-7, with a weak D call TRBD2 (6 bases). The germline V gene encodes CDR1 LNHDA and CDR2 SQIVND (reference sequence). V was shortened by 5 bases and J by 5 bases, with 10 bases between the two germline ends. The CDR3 extends over 12 amino acids.

The V and J genes are TRBV5-1 and TRBJ2-2; TRBD2 matches 7 bases. After removal of 4 bases from V and 2 bases from J, the junction contained 8 bases not matched to a gene. Germline V gives CDR1 SGHRS, CDR2 YFSETQ. This CDR3 has 16 amino acids. The CDR3 is CASSPPLADNTGELFF. CDR3 sequence (DNA): TGCGCCAGCAGCCCGCCCCTAGCGGATAACACCGGGGAGCTGTTTTTT.

The chain uses TRBV5-4 and TRBJ2-5; TRBD2 matches at 9 bases. The CDR3 is 17 amino acids. Trimming removed 4 bases from V and 4 bases from J; junction bases left unmatched: 14. CDR1 and CDR2 from the germline V gene are SGHNT and YYREEE (reference sequence). The CDR3 nucleotides read TGTGCCAGCAGCCCTCTGGGTAGCGGGAGATGGAGAGAGACCCAGTACTTC. Translation gives CASSPLGSGRWRETQYF. Drawing the rest from reference TRBV5-4 and TRBJ2-5, the complete variable domain is ETGVTQSPTHLIKTRGQQVTLRCSSQSGHNTVSWYQQALGQGPQFIFQYYREEENGRGNFPPRFSGLQFPNYSSELNVNALELDDSALYLCASSPLGSGRWRETQYFGPGTRLLVL.

This clone showed up just once. V gene TRBV4-1 combines with J gene TRBJ1-5; no clear D gene. The CDR3 spans 15 residues. The germline CDR1 and CDR2 sequences are MGHRA and YSYEKL. With 1 base removed from V and 3 bases from J, the gap between germline ends came to 10 bases. The DNA of the CDR3 is TGCGCCAGCAGCCAAGGTGGCGGCCTCAATCAGCCCCAGCATTTT. Its protein is CASSQGGGLNQPQHF.

The chain recombines TRBV29-1 with TRBJ2-5; the match to TRBD1 covers 10 bases. This CDR3 contains 13 residues. In germline, CDR1 is SQVTM, CDR2 ANQGSEA. V was pared by 5 bases and J by 5 bases, with 5 bases of the junction left unmatched. The CDR3 here is CSVTTGGGETQYF. The DNA of the CDR3 is TGCAGCGTTACGACAGGGGGCGGGGAGACCCAGTACTTC.

The CDR3, as DNA: TGTGCCAGCAGTGCGGGACAGGGTGGGTTCTACGAGCAGTACTTC. Translation: CASSAGQGGFYEQYF. This rearrangement joins TRBV6-1 to TRBJ2-7; 9 bases agree with TRBD1. Germline CDR1 reads MNHNS; CDR2 reads SASEGT. This CDR3 comprises 15 residues. V gave up 4 bases and J gave up 3 bases; unmatched junction bases: 7.

The chain is built from TRBV7-2 and TRBJ2-1; 8 nucleotides align to TRBD1. This CDR3 comprises 16 residues. Unmatched junction bases numbered 6, after V lost 5 bases and J lost 0 bases. Germline V gene lookup returns CDR1 SGHTA and CDR2 FQGNSA. The CDR3 DNA follows: TGTGCCAGCAGCCCCGGACAGGGTGTCTCCTACAATGAGCAGTTCTTC. Encoded protein: CASSPGQGVSYNEQFF.

The sample holds a few counts of this clone. The chain employs TRBV4-3 and TRBJ1-1; 7 positions agree with TRBD1. This CDR3 contains 12 residues. The ends lost 3 bases at V and 10 bases at J; junction bases unmatched: 5. Germline lookup yields CDR1 LGHNA and CDR2 YSLEER. CDR3 bases: TGCGCCAGCAGCCACAGACAGGGCTCAGCTTTCTTT. Amino acid sequence: CASSHRQGSAFF.

J is TRBJ2-4 and V is TRBV4-3; maybe TRBD2 (6 bases). Trimming cost V 5 bases and J 0 bases, with 14 bases left between them. This CDR3 is 16 amino acids long. Germline V gene data show CDR1 as LGHNA and CDR2 as YSLEER. The CDR3 sequence is CASSDGTSVAKNIQYF. Written as DNA, the CDR3 is TGCGCCAGCAGCGACGGGACTTCGGTAGCCAAAAACATTCAGTACTTC.

V gene TRBV30 combines with J gene TRBJ1-5; D is undetermined. V lost 2 bases to trimming and J lost 5 bases, with 10 bases between them. Germline V gene lookup returns CDR1 GTSNPN and CDR2 SVGIG (reference sequence). The CDR3 is made up of 13 amino acids. CDR3 sequence (DNA): TGTGCCTGGAGTAGCGAGGAAGATCAGCCCCAGCATTTT. Protein: CAWSSEEDQPQHF.

The count of this clone is one. The chain employs TRBV7-2 and TRBJ2-7, with D perhaps matching TRBD2 (6 bases). Trimming shortened V by 8 bases and J by 0 bases, and 14 bases separated the two germline ends. CDR1 SGHTA and CDR2 FQGNSA come from the germline V gene. The length of the CDR3 is 14 residues. The CDR3 DNA is TGTGCCAGCCACCTAGCGACAAGCTCCTACGAGCAGTACTTC. Encoded protein: CASHLATSSYEQYF.

V usage is TRBV9 and J usage is TRBJ2-5; 9 bases align to TRBD2. Germline CDR1 is SGDLS and CDR2 is YYNGEE. This CDR3 is 16 amino acids long. With 0 bases clipped from V and 4 bases from J, the junction kept 7 bases outside the gene matches. CDR3 bases: TGTGCCAGCAGCGTAGGGGCGGGGGGGGGCGGAGAGACCCAGTACTTC. Protein: CASSVGAGGGGETQYF.

J is TRBJ1-5 and V is TRBV19; TRBD1 aligns across 10 bases. This CDR3 is 17 amino acids long. Germline-derived CDR1 and CDR2 are LNHDA and SQIVND (reference sequence). The CDR3 sequence is CGKSRDRGHYSNQPQHF. The CDR3 DNA reads as TGTGGAAAAAGCCGGGACAGGGGACATTATAGCAATCAGCCCCAGCATTTT. Full variable domain (missing parts from reference TRBV19 and TRBJ1-5): DGGITQSPKYLFRKEGQNVTLSCEQNLNHDAMYWYRQDPGQGLRLIYYSQIVNDFQKGDIAEGYSVSREKKESFPLTVTSAQKNPTAFYLCGKSRDRGHYSNQPQHFGDGTRLSIL.

This clone was observed a single time. CDR3 protein: CASSLGLAPGDTQYF. The DNA of the CDR3 is TGTGCCAGCAGCTTGGGACTAGCTCCGGGGGATACGCAGTATTTT. V gene TRBV5-8 combines with J gene TRBJ2-3; 7 nucleotides agree with TRBD2. Unmatched junction bases numbered 7, after V lost 0 bases and J lost 6 bases. Germline-derived CDR1 and CDR2 are SGHTS and YDEGEE. This CDR3 has 15 residues.

The V and J genes are TRBV11-2 and TRBJ2-2, with 7 bases aligning to TRBD1. V dropped 5 bases and J dropped 5; count of bases not matched to a gene: 2. Germline-derived CDR1 and CDR2 are SGHAT and FQNNGV. This CDR3 comprises 13 residues. The CDR3 DNA reads TGTGCCAGCAGCCGGGACAGAACCGGGGAGCTGTTTTTT. Protein sequence: CASSRDRTGELFF.

Details on this clone: The same CDR3 can be traced to other DNA sequences in this sample. The V gene is TRBV6-1, the J gene TRBJ1-3; 7 bases agree with TRBD1. Germline V CDR1 and CDR2: MNHNS, SASEGT. Germline trimming cut 6 bases from V and 2 bases from J; bases unmatched to any gene: 4. The CDR3 is made up of 14 amino acids. The CDR3 DNA is TGTGCCAGCAGAGCAACAGGGGCTGGAAACACCATATATTTT. It translates to CASRATGAGNTIYF.